A single T cell receptor (beta chain) is shown here with its context. Its antigen is unknown. The length of the CDR3 is 14 residues. Germline V gene sequence: CDR1 GTSNPN, CDR2 SVGIG (reference sequence). After removal of 2 bases from V and 3 bases from J, the junction contained 3 bases not matched to a gene. These data originate in a study of vaccination effects on CD4 cells after COVID-19. Background on the study: Post-vaccine draws lagged the second dose by a median of 72 days.

Antigen-specific CD4+ T cells were first expanded with viral peptide pools by the ViraFEST assay and only then sequenced. The authors isolated CD4+ T cells after around nine days of culture. Each participant was administered two doses of either the BNT162b2 or the mRNA-1273 vaccine. Data came from immunoSEQ multiplex PCR; TCRdb stores just in-frame clones and leaves some out. The profile shows about 46,000 clones, nearly 75% of them singletons. The chain uses TRBV30 and TRBJ2-7; 11 positions agree with TRBD2. The receptor was derived from a human donor who received a COVID-19 vaccine. Here the sequenced sample was CD4+ T cells from PBMCs cultured with HCoV-OC43 spike peptides, taken after COVID-19 vaccination. Subset indicated: HCoV-OC43 spike overlapping peptide pool stimulation. CDR3 in amino acids: CAWSQLAGVYEQYF. The CDR3 bases are TGTGCCTGGAGTCAACTAGCGGGGGTCTACGAGCAGTACTTC.